The entry below gives a single T cell receptor (beta chain) sequence along with its context. It was RNA transcripts that yielded the amplified TCR beta CDR3 regions. RT-PCR in the first round (using the HTBI primer set) targeted the TCR CDR3. TCRdb reanalysed the multiplex PCR reads using MiXCR and keeps one entry per CDR3 protein. This repertoire shows 250,000 to 300,000 distinct CDR3 sequences, around 15% found once; its top ten account for roughly 8.2%. The CDR3 length is 15 residues. Germline V CDR1 and CDR2: LNHDA, SQIVND (reference sequence). J was trimmed by 2 bases and V by 6 bases; bases with no gene match: 9. The sample is drawn from a study of T cells in Graves' hyperthyroidism and ophthalmopathy. The diagnoses drew upon clinical symptoms, serum thyroxine and TRAb, thyroid ultrasound and orbital computed tomography. Out of about 10 ml of fresh peripheral blood came the PBMCs.

The rearrangement uses TRBV19 and TRBJ2-7, with 8 bases matching TRBD2. This receptor was taken from a woman in her thirties or forties with Graves' hyperthyroidism. Sequencing was done on a sample of blood. The CDR3 DNA follows: TGTGCCAGTAGCCCGCGGGTAGCGGGACCCTACGAGCAGTACTTC. Encoded protein: CASSPRVAGPYEQYF.